Described below is a single T cell receptor (beta chain) sequence and its context. Its antigen remains unknown. The CDR3 carries no conserved terminal phenylalanine or tryptophan, so it likely arises from a read error. The limits of the CDR3 on the DNA are not certain, so only TCRdb's listed CDR3 is given. These data are taken from a study of T cells in tumors after PD-1 blockade. Study details: Each patient got pembrolizumab 200 mg every 3 weeks or cemiplimab 350 mg every 2 weeks. Some patients also took daily vismodegib 150 mg during anti-PD-1 treatment. On average, peripheral blood gave about 120,000 TCR templates and 35,000 to 40,000 unique clonotypes.

The CDR3 is 15 amino acids long, termini counted. The germline V gene has CDR1 LGHDT and CDR2 YNNKEL (reference sequence). The method was immunoSEQ multiplex PCR; TCRdb's version includes in-frame clones alone and lacks a portion of them. This table has more than 40,000 clones, under 85% appearing once. Findings and caveats of the study: Some novel exhausted tumor clones appeared in pre-treatment blood, suggesting peripheral recruitment.

Material: PBMCs, obtained before anti-PD-1 therapy. This chain connects TRBV3-1 (or the pseudogene TRBV3-2) to TRBJ2-7; TRBD2, the table's D call, was not compared with the DNA. The sequence came from a human donor with advanced basal cell or squamous cell carcinoma (not recorded which). CDR3: CASSQFAPSRGGLYL.